This is a list of T cell receptor beta chains from one sample in a study of cytomegalovirus exposure and HLA in healthy donors. Only in-frame clones appear in the TCRdb table, and some are missing; sequencing was by immunoSEQ multiplex PCR. The data hold over 150,000 clones, with more than 65% observed a single time. The sequencing input was PBMCs. These receptors originate from a girl aged 5 to 17 in good health and CMV-seropositive. Both conserved end residues are part of each CDR3. Fields, in order: V gene, clone size, J gene, D gene, CDR3 DNA, CDR3 protein. D genes are given only for firm matches. Clone size is given for some rows only: seen once, a few or many times, or a class if the clone is expanded.

V: TRBV10-3; size: .; J: TRBJ1-4; D: .; DNA: TGTGCCATCAGCCCCGGGACTCAAGGAAAACTGTTTTTT; CDR3: CAISPGTQGKLFF
V: TRBV7-2; size: few; J: TRBJ1-2; D: TRBD1; DNA: TGTGCCAGCAGCCGTCGGACAGGGGCGGCTAACTATGGCTACACCTTC; CDR3: CASSRRTGAANYGYTF
V: TRBV29-1; size: .; J: TRBJ2-7; D: .; DNA: TGCAGCGTATTCGAGGGTTACGAGCAGTACTTC; CDR3: CSVFEGYEQYF
V: TRBV13; size: few; J: TRBJ2-7; D: TRBD1; DNA: TGTGCCAGCAGCTCCCGCAGACCGGGACAGGGAAGGCCCCGCTCCTACGAGCAGTACTTC; CDR3: CASSSRRPGQGRPRSYEQYF
V: TRBV2; size: .; J: TRBJ2-7; D: .; DNA: TGTGCCAGCAGTGATCATAATTTTCGGCAGACTTACGAGCAGTACTTC; CDR3: CASSDHNFRQTYEQYF
V: TRBV5-1; size: once; J: TRBJ1-1; D: TRBD1; DNA: TGCGCCAGCAGCTCTCCCGGGACAGGGTTCCCCTTGAAGAACACTGAAGCTTTCTTT; CDR3: CASSSPGTGFPLKNTEAFF
V: TRBV25-1; size: few; J: TRBJ2-7; D: .; DNA: TGTGCCAGCAGTTCCCAAGCCCGCTACGAGCAGTACTTC; CDR3: CASSSQARYEQYF
V: TRBV5-1; size: .; J: TRBJ2-6; D: .; DNA: TGCGCCAGCAGCCCTCTAGCGTCCGGGGCCAACGTCCTGACTTTC; CDR3: CASSPLASGANVLTF
V: TRBV7-6; size: .; J: TRBJ2-3; D: .; DNA: TGTGCCAGCAGCTTAGACTCCAGCACAGATACGCAGTATTTT; CDR3: CASSLDSSTDTQYF
V: TRBV2; size: .; J: TRBJ1-4; D: .; DNA: TGTGCCAGCAGTTCAGACCGGGACAACGTCGGGAAACTGTTTTTT; CDR3: CASSSDRDNVGKLFF
V: TRBV25-1; size: .; J: TRBJ2-3; D: TRBD1; DNA: TGTGCCAGCACCAACAGGGGAACCACAGATACGCAGTATTTT; CDR3: CASTNRGTTDTQYF
V: TRBV4-2; size: .; J: TRBJ2-5; D: .; DNA: TGTGCCAGCAGCCAAGATAACGGCAGGCAAGAGACCCAGTACTTC; CDR3: CASSQDNGRQETQYF
V: TRBV27; size: .; J: TRBJ1-1; D: .; DNA: TGTGCCAGCAGTTCCTATTCGGTCGCAGGGAATAACACTGAAGCTTTCTTT; CDR3: CASSSYSVAGNNTEAFF
V: TRBV7-2; size: once; J: TRBJ2-3; D: .; DNA: TGTGCCAGCAGCTTGGGGGGGGCCGTGGCAGATACGCAGTATTTT; CDR3: CASSLGGAVADTQYF
V: TRBV19; size: few; J: TRBJ2-7; D: TRBD1; DNA: TGTGCCAGCCCGCAGGGGACAGGGACCTACGAGCAGTACTTC; CDR3: CASPQGTGTYEQYF
V: TRBV7-2; size: .; J: TRBJ1-4; D: .; DNA: TGTGCCAGCAGCCGGGGGGGTAGCGAAAAACTGTTTTTT; CDR3: CASSRGGSEKLFF
V: TRBV6-6; size: .; J: TRBJ1-2; D: .; DNA: TGTGCCAGCAGTACGACTCAGGGGCGCGGCTACACCTTC; CDR3: CASSTTQGRGYTF
V: TRBV4-3; size: .; J: TRBJ2-7; D: TRBD1; DNA: TGCGCCAGCAGCCAGGTTACCGGGACAGGGGGGGCCTACGAGCAGTACTTC; CDR3: CASSQVTGTGGAYEQYF
V: TRBV2; size: few; J: TRBJ2-3; D: TRBD2; DNA: TGTGCCAGCAGCTTAGCGGGGGGCGCATATACGCAGTATTTT; CDR3: CASSLAGGAYTQYF
V: TRBV4-1; size: many; J: TRBJ1-4; D: .; DNA: TGCGCCAGCAGCCAAGATCGACAGCCCACAACTAATGAAAAACTGTTTTTT; CDR3: CASSQDRQPTTNEKLFF
V: TRBV5-6; size: .; J: TRBJ1-6; D: .; DNA: TGTGCCAGCAGCTGGTCGACAGGTTCTTCACCCCTCCACTTT; CDR3: CASSWSTGSSPLHF
V: TRBV1; size: .; J: TRBJ2-7; D: .; DNA: TGCACCAGCAGCCAAGAAGGTGGGGGCACCTCCCGGAGAGAGCAGTACTTC; CDR3: CTSSQEGGGTSRREQYF
V: TRBV5-4; size: few; J: TRBJ2-5; D: .; DNA: TGTGCCAGCAGCTTGGACAGCCAGACCCAGTACTTC; CDR3: CASSLDSQTQYF
V: TRBV5-6; size: .; J: TRBJ2-7; D: .; DNA: TGTGCCAGCAGCTTGCGGGCAAGGGGGGAGCAGTACTTC; CDR3: CASSLRARGEQYF
V: TRBV11-3; size: .; J: TRBJ1-1; D: .; DNA: TGTGCCAGCAGCTTCAAGAACACTGAAGCTTTCTTT; CDR3: CASSFKNTEAFF
V: TRBV9; size: .; J: TRBJ1-5; D: .; DNA: TGTGCCAGCAGCGTTACCTCCCGGGATCAGCCCCAGCATTTT; CDR3: CASSVTSRDQPQHF
V: TRBV18; size: .; J: TRBJ1-5; D: TRBD1; DNA: TGTGCCAGCTCACCCCGGGACAGGGGTGAGCCCCAGCATTTT; CDR3: CASSPRDRGEPQHF
V: TRBV5-1; size: .; J: TRBJ2-7; D: TRBD1; DNA: TGCGCCAGCAGCTTCGGGACAGGGGCCTACGAGCAGTACTTC; CDR3: CASSFGTGAYEQYF
V: TRBV12-5; size: .; J: TRBJ2-7; D: .; DNA: TGTGCTAGTGTCCTAACGTCTCGGGTCGGAGCCTACGAGCAGTACTTC; CDR3: CASVLTSRVGAYEQYF
V: TRBV6-5; size: .; J: TRBJ2-7; D: .; DNA: TGTGCCAGCAGTCAGGGCCAGGATTACGAGCAGTACTTC; CDR3: CASSQGQDYEQYF
V: TRBV15; size: .; J: TRBJ1-1; D: .; DNA: TGTGCCACCAGCAGAGGGGCAGGGGTGAACACTGAAGCTTTCTTT; CDR3: CATSRGAGVNTEAFF
V: TRBV27; size: .; J: TRBJ2-7; D: TRBD2; DNA: TGTGCCAGCAGTTTAAAGGGACTAGCGAGCTACGAGCAGTACTTC; CDR3: CASSLKGLASYEQYF
V: TRBV7-2; size: once; J: TRBJ1-2; D: .; DNA: TGTGCCAGCAGCTTAGGACGGGACATCTTTGACTATGGCTACACCTTC; CDR3: CASSLGRDIFDYGYTF
V: TRBV28; size: few; J: TRBJ1-2; D: TRBD1; DNA: TGTGCCAGCCAGGGGGGTGCCGCTGACAGGGGTCAATACTATGGCTACACCTTC; CDR3: CASQGGAADRGQYYGYTF
V: TRBV4-1; size: .; J: TRBJ1-5; D: .; DNA: TGCGCCAGCAGCCAAGATCGGACCGGGGGTAATCAGCCCCAGCATTTT; CDR3: CASSQDRTGGNQPQHF
V: TRBV4-3; size: .; J: TRBJ1-1; D: TRBD1; DNA: TGCGCCAGCAGCCAAGACAGGGGGCGGAACACTGAAGCTTTCTTT; CDR3: CASSQDRGRNTEAFF
V: TRBV15; size: .; J: TRBJ2-5; D: TRBD1; DNA: TGTGCCGCCCAAAGGGACAGACAAGAGACCCAGTACTTC; CDR3: CAAQRDRQETQYF
V: TRBV13; size: .; J: TRBJ2-2; D: .; DNA: TGTGCCAGCAGCATCCTCAGGGAGGAGGACACCGGGGAGCTGTTTTTT; CDR3: CASSILREEDTGELFF
V: TRBV29-1; size: .; J: TRBJ1-1; D: TRBD1; DNA: TGCAGCGTGACAGGGATGGGCACTGAAGCTTTCTTT; CDR3: CSVTGMGTEAFF
V: TRBV4-3; size: .; J: TRBJ1-5; D: .; DNA: TGCGCCAGCAGCCAAGAGGGGCGGGGCCCAAATCAGCCCCAGCATTTT; CDR3: CASSQEGRGPNQPQHF
V: TRBV13; size: few; J: TRBJ1-6; D: .; DNA: TGTGCCAGCAGCCCCGCGGGGGGGCCCTTAAGGAATTCACCCCTCCACTTT; CDR3: CASSPAGGPLRNSPLHF
V: TRBV7-2; size: .; J: TRBJ2-3; D: .; DNA: TGTGCCAGCAGCCTACTCACAGATACGCAGTATTTT; CDR3: CASSLLTDTQYF
V: TRBV25-1; size: .; J: TRBJ2-5; D: .; DNA: TGTGCCAGCAGTGAGAGGACAGCTAAAGAGACCCAGTACTTC; CDR3: CASSERTAKETQYF
V: TRBV5-6; size: once; J: TRBJ2-3; D: TRBD2; DNA: TGTGCCAGCAGGTTAGCGGGGGGCACAGATACGCAGTATTTT; CDR3: CASRLAGGTDTQYF
V: TRBV18; size: few; J: TRBJ2-6; D: TRBD1; DNA: TGTGCCAGCTCACCACCGGGACAGTTGACCTCTGGGGCCAACGTCCTGACTTTC; CDR3: CASSPPGQLTSGANVLTF
V: TRBV30; size: .; J: TRBJ1-2; D: TRBD1; DNA: TGTGCCTGGAGGACAGGGTATGGCTACACCTTC; CDR3: CAWRTGYGYTF
V: TRBV19; size: .; J: TRBJ1-3; D: TRBD1; DNA: TGTGCCAGTAGTGTTCGACAGGGGGCTTCTGGAAACACCATATATTTT; CDR3: CASSVRQGASGNTIYF
V: TRBV6-1; size: .; J: TRBJ2-5; D: .; DNA: TGTGCCAGCAGTGACGTCCTTGAGACCCAGTACTTC; CDR3: CASSDVLETQYF
V: TRBV29-1; size: few; J: TRBJ1-2; D: TRBD1; DNA: TGCAGCGTTGAAGAAACAGGGACAGGGTCGGCTGGCTACACCTTC; CDR3: CSVEETGTGSAGYTF
V: TRBV2; size: .; J: TRBJ2-3; D: TRBD2; DNA: TGTGCCAGCACCGAGGGACGGGGGGGCGGAGATACGCAGTATTTT; CDR3: CASTEGRGGGDTQYF
V: TRBV23-1; size: .; J: TRBJ2-7; D: .; DNA: TGCGCCAGCAGTCGAGACAGGACGACCTTTGGGGAGCAGTACTTC; CDR3: CASSRDRTTFGEQYF
V: TRBV4-2; size: .; J: TRBJ2-3; D: .; DNA: TGTGCCAGCAGCCAAGGGGGTTTAGGGGGGGTAGATACGCAGTATTTT; CDR3: CASSQGGLGGVDTQYF
V: TRBV11-2; size: once; J: TRBJ2-2; D: TRBD1; DNA: TGTGCCAGCAGTTTTTTGGGACAGGGCACCGGGGAGCTGTTTTTT; CDR3: CASSFLGQGTGELFF
V: TRBV27; size: .; J: TRBJ2-1; D: TRBD2; DNA: TGTGCCAGCAGTTTGTGGAGCAGCGGGGGGGGAAACAATGAGCAGTTCTTC; CDR3: CASSLWSSGGGNNEQFF